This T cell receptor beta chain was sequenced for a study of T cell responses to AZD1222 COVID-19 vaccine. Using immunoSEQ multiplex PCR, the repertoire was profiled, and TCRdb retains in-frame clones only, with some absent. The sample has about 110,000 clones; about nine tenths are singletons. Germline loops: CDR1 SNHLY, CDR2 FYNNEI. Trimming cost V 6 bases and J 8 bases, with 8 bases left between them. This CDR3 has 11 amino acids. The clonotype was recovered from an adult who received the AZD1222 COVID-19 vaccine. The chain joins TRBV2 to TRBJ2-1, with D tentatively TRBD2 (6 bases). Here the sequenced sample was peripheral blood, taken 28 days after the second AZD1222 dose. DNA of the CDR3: TGTGCCAGCAGACTAGCTCATGAGCAGTTCTTC. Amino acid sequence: CASRLAHEQFF.